The 26 T cell receptor beta chains given below trace back to one sample, sequenced in a study of blood T cell repertoires in COVID-19. Libraries were prepared by immunoSEQ multiplex PCR; TCRdb keeps only in-frame clonotypes and omits some of them. The sample shows about 150,000 clones, roughly nine tenths of them seen only once. Sequenced: peripheral blood. These TCRs come from a man aged 45-60 years with acute or convalescent COVID-19.

CDR3 amino acids: CASSLKGDTEAFF. The CDR3 nucleotides are TGCGCCAGCAGCTTGAAAGGGGACACTGAAGCTTTCTTT. This chain uses TRBV5-1 with TRBJ1-1; TRBD1 is a possible D gene (5 bases). The CDR3 length is 13 residues. The germline V gene has CDR1 SGHRS and CDR2 YFSETQ. V was cut by 1 base and J by 3 bases, with 7 bases left in between.

The J gene is TRBJ1-4, the V gene TRBV6-5; D is perhaps TRBD1 (6 bases). The V end lost 6 bases, the J end lost 4 bases, and 12 bases lay between the germline ends. Germline V gives CDR1 MNHEY, CDR2 SVGAGI. The CDR3 contains 14 residues. In DNA, the CDR3 is TGTGCCAGCAGAAAACGGACAGTTAATGAAAAACTGTTTTTT. Translated: CASRKRTVNEKLFF.

The V call is TRBV27, the J call TRBJ2-2; D perhaps matches TRBD2 (6 bases). V lost 4 bases and J 5 bases, leaving 11 bases between the germline ends. Germline CDR1 MNHEY, CDR2 SMNVEV (reference sequence). The CDR3 runs 14 residues. In DNA, the CDR3 is TGTGCCAGCAGTTCCGGGACTTTAACCGGGGAGCTGTTTTTT. This encodes CASSSGTLTGELFF.

The chain recombines TRBV9 with TRBJ2-7; 10 bases agree with TRBD2. The CDR3 is made up of 16 amino acids. Trimming cost V 0 bases and J 5 bases; bases outside gene matches: 8. Per the germline V gene, CDR1 is SGDLS and CDR2 is YYNGEE. This CDR3 is CASSVEASGSRDEQYF. CDR3 nucleotide sequence: TGTGCCAGCAGCGTAGAGGCTAGCGGGAGTCGCGACGAGCAGTACTTC. The full variable domain, with the rest looked up from reference TRBV9 and TRBJ2-7, is DSGVTQTPKHLITATGQRVTLRCSPRSGDLSVYWYQQSLDQGLQFLIQYYNGEERAKGNILERFSAQQFPDLHSELNLSSLELGDSALYFCASSVEASGSRDEQYFGPGTRLTVT.

The rearrangement uses TRBV15 and TRBJ2-1, with 7 nucleotides matching TRBD2. The germline CDR1 and CDR2 sequences are LNHNV and YYDKDF (reference sequence). The CDR3 covers 16 residues. V shed 0 bases, J shed 4 bases, and the junction held 6 bases outside the gene matches. CDR3 DNA: TGTGCCACCAGCAGAGATTATGGCGGGAGTTACAATGAGCAGTTCTTC. Protein: CATSRDYGGSYNEQFF.

This sequence joins TRBV19 and TRBJ1-5; no reliable D call. Trimming left V 3 bases short and J 5 bases short, with 14 bases between. CDR3 length: 15 amino acids. Per the germline V gene, CDR1 is LNHDA and CDR2 is SQIVND (reference sequence). CDR3 amino acids: CASSMGLPQYQPQHF. The CDR3 nucleotides are TGTGCCAGTAGTATGGGCCTCCCACAATATCAGCCCCAGCATTTT.

The rearrangement links TRBV4-1 to TRBJ2-7; D is perhaps TRBD1 (5 bases). The length of the CDR3 is 13 residues. Trimming pared 4 bases from V and 5 bases from J, leaving 12 bases between. Germline lookup yields CDR1 MGHRA and CDR2 YSYEKL. CDR3 DNA sequence: TGCGCCAGCAGCCCCCAAGTAGGGGACGAGCAGTACGTC. Amino acids: CASSPQVGDEQYV.

The V and J genes are TRBV7-9 and TRBJ2-7; 9 nucleotides agree with TRBD2. Germline CDR1 and CDR2: SEHNR and FQNEAQ (reference sequence). CDR3 length: 15 amino acids. V shed 5 bases and J 3 bases; nucleotides not matched to a gene: 8. CDR3 residues: CASSTSGGLGYEQYV. CDR3 in DNA: TGTGCCAGCAGCACCAGCGGGGGGCTGGGCTACGAGCAGTACGTC.

The rearrangement uses TRBV12-3 or TRBV12-4 and TRBJ1-1; D gene ambiguous. This CDR3 has 13 residues. Deletions cut 5 bases from V and 1 base from J, with 8 bases between. CDR3 in DNA: TGTGCCAGCAGTCGAGAGAGGAACACTGAAGCTTTCTTT. It yields the protein CASSRERNTEAFF.

This clone appeared once. This sequence joins TRBV9 and TRBJ1-1, with no clear D. CDR1 and CDR2 from the germline V gene are SGDLS and YYNGEE. CDR3 length: 16 residues. The V gene lost 0 bases and the J gene lost 5 bases, with 17 bases spanning the gap. CDR3: CASSVASSVGRTEAFF. The CDR3 region has the DNA TGTGCCAGCAGCGTAGCCAGCTCGGTTGGGAGAACTGAAGCTTTCTTT.

The chain links TRBV28 to TRBJ1-6; 8 bases line up with TRBD1. Germline CDR1 and CDR2: MDHEN and SYDVKM. Unmatched junction bases numbered 14, after V lost 6 bases and J lost 4 bases. There are 18 residues in the CDR3. The CDR3 loop is CASRHPGRGQGYNSPLHF. In nucleotides, the CDR3 is TGTGCCAGCAGGCACCCGGGCAGGGGGCAAGGGTATAATTCACCCCTCCACTTT. The whole variable domain, remainder taken from reference TRBV28 and TRBJ1-6, is DVKVTQSSRYLVKRTGEKVFLECVQDMDHENMFWYRQDPGLGLRLIYFSYDVKMKEKGDIPEGYSVSREKKERFSLILESASTNQTSMYLCASRHPGRGQGYNSPLHFGNGTRLTVT.

The V call is TRBV30, the J call TRBJ1-1, with D possibly TRBD1 on 5 matching bases. The germline CDR1 and CDR2 sequences are GTSNPN and SVGIG (reference sequence). V dropped 3 bases and J dropped 4 bases, with 12 bases sitting between them. This CDR3 comprises 13 residues. DNA of the CDR3: TGTGCCTGGAGATGGGGGGAACGCACTGAAGCTTTCTTT. It encodes CAWRWGERTEAFF.

This chain uses TRBV6-5 with TRBJ2-5; 9 bases are shared with TRBD1. The CDR3 covers 14 residues. Germline V gene sequence: CDR1 MNHEY, CDR2 SVGAGI. V was pared by 6 bases and J by 5 bases, with 7 bases of the junction left unmatched. CDR3 amino acids: CASRTTGGRETQYF. The DNA for the CDR3 is TGTGCCAGCAGGACTACAGGGGGCCGGGAGACCCAGTACTTC.

V gene TRBV19 combines with J gene TRBJ1-1; 10 bases map to TRBD1. The CDR3 runs to 14 residues. Looked up from germline, CDR1 is LNHDA and CDR2 is SQIVND (reference sequence). V lost 6 bases and J lost 1; bases outside the gene matches: 2. CDR3 amino acids: CASSWDRGNTEAFF. The CDR3 DNA follows: TGTGCCAGTAGCTGGGACAGGGGGAACACTGAAGCTTTCTTT.

V usage is TRBV28 and J usage is TRBJ1-1, with 7 bases aligning to TRBD1. The CDR3 length is 11 residues. Germline values: CDR1 MDHEN, CDR2 SYDVKM. J was trimmed by 12 bases and V by 11 bases; bases with no gene match: 12. CDR3 nucleotides: TGTGCCTCTACCGAGACAGGGCGGTCTTTCTTT. Its protein is CASTETGRSFF.

The CDR3 protein is CASSVEARGNEQFF. The CDR3 bases are TGTGCCAGCAGCGTAGAGGCGCGGGGGAATGAGCAGTTCTTC. V gene TRBV9 combines with J gene TRBJ2-1; 7 nucleotides line up with TRBD2. CDR3 length equals 14 residues. Germline V CDR1 and CDR2: SGDLS, YYNGEE. After removal of 0 bases from V and 7 bases from J, the junction contained 4 bases not matched to a gene.

The chain carries TRBV7-9 and TRBJ1-1; D may be TRBD1 (5 bases). Germline values: CDR1 SEHNR, CDR2 FQNEAQ (reference sequence). The V end was cut by 7 bases, the J end by 11 bases, with 20 bases between. The CDR3 length is 13 residues. The CDR3 bases are TGTGCCAGCATCAAGGGGCCTGACGTAACTGCTTTCTTT. Translating gives CASIKGPDVTAFF. The full variable domain, its missing parts supplied by reference TRBV7-9 and TRBJ1-1, is DTGVSQNPRHKITKRGQNVTFRCDPISEHNRLYWYRQTLGQGPEFLTYFQNEAQLEKSRLLSDRFSAERPKGSFSTLEIQRTEQGDSAMYLCASIKGPDVTAFFGQGTRLTVV.

V is TRBV6-6 and J is TRBJ2-1; 12 nucleotides align to TRBD2. CDR1 and CDR2 from the germline V gene are MNHNY and SVGAGI (reference sequence). V was pared by 9 bases and J by 4 bases, with 7 bases of the junction left unmatched. There are 15 residues in the CDR3. The CDR3 DNA reads as TGTGCCAGTATCGGACTAGCGGGAAATTACAATGAGCAGTTCTTC. It codes for CASIGLAGNYNEQFF.

This clone was observed once. The chain has TRBV27 and TRBJ1-4; 11 nucleotides agree with TRBD1. Germline V gives CDR1 MNHEY, CDR2 SMNVEV (reference sequence). V lost 6 bases, J lost 8 bases, and 8 bases stayed unmatched. The CDR3 has 15 amino acids. The CDR3 here is CASSPQGQGVEKLFF. In nucleotides, the CDR3 is TGTGCCAGCAGCCCTCAGGGACAGGGGGTGGAAAAACTGTTTTTT.

The CDR3 DNA is TGCGCCAGCAGCCTGAGCGGGAGCGGCACCGGGGAGCTGTTTTTT. This gives the protein CASSLSGSGTGELFF. This chain joins TRBV5-1 and TRBJ2-2; 8 bases are a match to TRBD2. V was clipped by 4 bases and J by 4 bases; unmatched bases: 6. Germline V CDR1 and CDR2: SGHRS, YFSETQ. There are 15 residues in the CDR3.

V usage is TRBV24-1 and J usage is TRBJ2-7, with a possible D match to TRBD1 (6 bases). In germline, CDR1 is KGHDR, CDR2 SFDVKD. The CDR3 contains 14 residues. The V gene lost 4 bases and the J gene lost 1 base, with 10 bases spanning the gap. The chain's CDR3 is CATSDSDRSYEQYF. The CDR3 DNA is TGTGCCACCAGTGACTCTGACAGGTCCTACGAGCAGTACTTC.

The chain employs TRBV7-9 and TRBJ1-2; the match to TRBD1 covers 9 bases. Trimming cost V 5 bases and J 4 bases; bases outside gene matches: 5. Germline assignment: CDR1 SEHNR and CDR2 FQNEAQ (reference sequence). The CDR3 spans 14 residues. CDR3 nucleotides: TGTGCCAGCAGCAGCGGACAGGGGATCTATGGCTACACCTTC. Translation gives CASSSGQGIYGYTF.

The V and J genes are TRBV6-5 and TRBJ1-3; 7 bases line up with TRBD1. The ends lost 9 bases at V and 3 bases at J; junction bases unmatched: 11. This CDR3 region has 15 residues. Germline values: CDR1 MNHEY, CDR2 SVGAGI. Written as DNA, the CDR3 is TGTGCCAGTCAGTCGCTTACAGGGGTTGGAAACACCATATATTTT. This gives the protein CASQSLTGVGNTIYF.

This clone was recorded only once. The chain combines TRBV23-1 with TRBJ1-3; D is undetermined. TRBV23-1 is filed as an ORF, its function uncertain. V was trimmed by 3 bases and J by 0 bases, leaving 15 bases between them. This CDR3 has 17 residues. This CDR3 is CASSHPLTRRSGNTIYF. DNA for the CDR3: TGCGCCAGCAGTCACCCCTTGACTAGGCGCTCTGGAAACACCATATATTTT.

The rearrangement uses TRBV6-6 and TRBJ2-4; D may be TRBD1 (6 bases). Trimming stripped 5 bases from V and 6 bases from J, with 23 bases between. The germline gives CDR1 MNHNY, CDR2 SVGAGI (reference sequence). The CDR3 spans 17 residues. In DNA form, the CDR3 reads TGTGCCAGCAGTCGAAAAGGGCAGACAGGTGGGGTAAACATTCAGTACTTC. Its translation is CASSRKGQTGGVNIQYF.

This sequence joins TRBV10-3 and TRBJ2-3; 8 positions match TRBD2. The germline V gene encodes CDR1 ENHRY and CDR2 SYGVKD. The trim removed 4 bases at V and 3 bases at J, leaving 9 bases unmatched. This CDR3 region has 16 residues. The CDR3 DNA is TGTGCCATCAGTGCGCTAGCGGGTGGGAAGACAGATACGCAGTATTTT. Translated: CAISALAGGKTDTQYF.